The next 28 T cell receptor beta chains were all read from a single sample in a study of response to subunit inactivated influenza vaccine. TCRdb itself ran the RT-PCR reads through MiXCR, one entry per CDR3 protein. The sample yields about 500,000 distinct CDR3 sequences, approximately 7.8% seen once. Sequenced material: PBMCs from blood, taken about 24 months after vaccination. The receptors were sampled from a man in his fifties or sixties who received an inactivated influenza vaccine.

This clonotype occurred many times. V usage is TRBV20-1 and J usage is TRBJ2-3; D possibly uses TRBD1 or TRBD2 (5 bases each). With 5 bases removed from V and 2 bases from J, the gap between germline ends came to 17 bases. This CDR3 is built from 15 residues. Looked up from germline, CDR1 is DFQATT and CDR2 is SNEGSKA (reference sequence). The CDR3 nucleotides read TGCAGTGCTCCGGACGGGGCGAGGTACACAGATACGCAGTATTTT. It encodes CSAPDGARYTDTQYF.

This sequence joins TRBV10-3 and TRBJ1-4; 8 nucleotides line up with TRBD1. There are 15 residues in the CDR3. V lost 0 bases and J lost 8; bases outside the gene matches: 5. Germline loops: CDR1 ENHRY, CDR2 SYGVKD. CDR3 DNA sequence: TGTGCCATCAGTGAGTCCGCAGGGGGCGAGGAAAAACTGTTTTTT. Amino acid sequence: CAISESAGGEEKLFF.

This clonotype has at least ten counts. CDR3 bases: TGTGCCAGCTCACCACCTCCCGGGACAGATACGCAGTATTTT. It yields the protein CASSPPPGTDTQYF. This chain uses TRBV18 with TRBJ2-3; D gene ambiguous. V lost 0 bases, J lost 3 bases, and 7 bases lay in between. This CDR3 region has 14 residues. From germline, CDR1 is KGHSH and CDR2 LQKENI.

At least ten counts were recorded for this clonotype. The V call is TRBV28, the J call TRBJ2-7; 13 bases align to TRBD2. The CDR3 is made up of 15 amino acids. V gave up 4 bases and J gave up 4 bases; unmatched junction bases: 4. In germline, CDR1 is MDHEN, CDR2 SYDVKM. The CDR3 region is CASSWGLAGKYEQYF. DNA of the CDR3: TGTGCCAGCAGTTGGGGACTAGCGGGGAAGTACGAGCAGTACTTC.

This clonotype has a count of ten or more. The V and J genes are TRBV5-6 and TRBJ2-2; the D gene is possibly TRBD2 (6 bases). The CDR3 has 14 residues. Germline CDR1 SGHDT, CDR2 YYEEEE. V was clipped by 0 bases and J by 7 bases, with 10 bases between them. The CDR3, as DNA: TGTGCCAGCAGCTTGGCCCTAGCGAGCGGGGAGCTGTTTTTT. Its translation: CASSLALASGELFF.

The chain joins TRBV27 to TRBJ2-1, with D hard to call. Deletions cut 2 bases from V and 0 bases from J, with 17 bases between. Germline V gives CDR1 MNHEY, CDR2 SMNVEV (reference sequence). This CDR3 contains 18 residues. The CDR3 region is CASSLKPPILSSYNEQFF. The CDR3 coding sequence is TGTGCCAGCAGTTTAAAGCCCCCTATACTGAGCTCCTACAATGAGCAGTTCTTC.

The V call is TRBV11-3, the J call TRBJ1-5, with 8 bases that match TRBD1. This CDR3 is 17 amino acids long. Germline-derived CDR1 and CDR2 are SGHNT and YENEEA. The trim removed 0 bases at V and 0 bases at J, leaving 4 bases unmatched. In DNA form, the CDR3 reads TGTGCCAGCAGCTTAGATCCGGGACAGGTTAGCAATCAGCCCCAGCATTTT. Its protein product is CASSLDPGQVSNQPQHF. Full variable domain (missing parts from reference TRBV11-3 and TRBJ1-5): EAGVVQSPRYKIIEKKQPVAFWCNPISGHNTLYWYLQNLGQGPELLIRYENEEAVDDSQLPKDRFSAERLKGVDSTLKIQPAELGDSAVYLCASSLDPGQVSNQPQHFGDGTRLSIL.

The chain couples TRBV6-1 to TRBJ1-2; D not resolved. The length of the CDR3 is 13 residues. Germline CDR1 and CDR2: MNHNS and SASEGT. Deletions cut 8 bases from V and 3 bases from J, with 13 bases between. CDR3 sequence: CASAEETYYGYTF. CDR3 DNA sequence: TGTGCCAGCGCCGAGGAGACTTACTATGGCTACACCTTC.

About this clonotype itself: A much larger clone lies one base from this, so it may be a read error. The genes are TRBV20-1 and TRBJ1-6; D may be TRBD1 (6 bases). In germline, CDR1 is DFQATT, CDR2 SNEGSKA (reference sequence). CDR3 length: 14 amino acids. The CDR3 DNA reads TGCAGTACTAGTGAGCGTGGGGGCAGTTCACCCCTCCACTTT. Protein sequence: CSTSERGGSSPLHF.

The sample holds a few counts of this clonotype. The rearrangement uses TRBV29-1 and TRBJ1-2; tentative D call: TRBD1 (6 bases). The CDR3 length is 13 residues. V was cut by 4 bases and J by 4 bases, with 13 bases left in between. The germline V gene has CDR1 SQVTM and CDR2 ANQGSEA. The CDR3 DNA sequence: TGCAGCGTTGTGGCAGGGGTAGGCTATGGCTACACCTTC. Translating gives CSVVAGVGYGYTF.

This clonotype was counted only a few times. This chain uses TRBV3-1 with TRBJ2-2; TRBD1 is a possible D gene (5 bases). From germline, CDR1 is LGHDT and CDR2 YNNKEL (reference sequence). V lost 1 base and J 3 bases, leaving 12 bases between the germline ends. The CDR3 sequence is 16 residues long. The CDR3 nucleotides are TGTGCCAGCAGCCAAGGGGGCCGGGTGGACACCGGGGAGCTGTTTTTT. Translated: CASSQGGRVDTGELFF.

This clonotype has ten or more counts. The J gene is TRBJ2-5, the V gene TRBV10-3; D may match TRBD1 or TRBD2 (5 bases each). The length of the CDR3 is 13 residues. Germline CDR1 is ENHRY and CDR2 is SYGVKD. V was clipped by 8 bases and J by 5 bases, with 15 bases between them. CDR3 coding DNA: TGTGCCATCGGGGGAGATCGAACGGAGACCCAGTACTTC. Encoded protein: CAIGGDRTETQYF.

The chain recombines TRBV10-3 with TRBJ2-3; the D gene is possibly TRBD2 (5 bases). The CDR3 has 14 residues. V was shortened by 3 bases and J by 4 bases, with 11 bases between the two germline ends. In germline, CDR1 is ENHRY, CDR2 SYGVKD. The CDR3: CAISDALAPDTQYF. DNA of the CDR3: TGTGCCATCAGTGATGCCCTAGCTCCAGATACGCAGTATTTT.

This clonotype was recorded at least ten times. The V and J genes are TRBV24-1 and TRBJ1-5; D ambiguous. V was cut by 0 bases and J by 7 bases, with 6 bases left in between. The CDR3 loop spans 13 amino acids. CDR1 is KGHDR and CDR2 is SFDVKD in the germline V gene. Here the CDR3 reads CATSDLLGQPQHF. DNA for the CDR3: TGTGCCACCAGTGATTTGCTGGGACAGCCCCAGCATTTT.

This clonotype appeared many times. The chain couples TRBV11-1 to TRBJ2-2; TRBD2 might be the D (6 bases). The germline V and J ends were trimmed by 5 bases and 7 bases, with 23 bases remaining between them. Germline CDR1 SGHAT, CDR2 FQDESV (reference sequence). The CDR3 length is 17 residues. DNA for the CDR3: TGTGCCAGCAGCCAAAACTCCGGGACTCTCCGTGGCGGGGAGCTGTTTTTT. It encodes CASSQNSGTLRGGELFF.

The table lists this clonotype with many counts. This CDR3 is CASSFSGISGNTIYF. The CDR3 DNA reads TGTGCCAGCAGCTTCTCCGGGATCTCTGGAAACACCATATATTTT. The V and J genes are TRBV7-9 and TRBJ1-3; D remains ambiguous. Trimming left V 3 bases short and J 0 bases short, with 9 bases between. Per germline, CDR1 SEHNR and CDR2 FQNEAQ (reference sequence). The CDR3 runs 15 residues.

The V call is TRBV29-1, the J call TRBJ2-1; 10 bases are a match to TRBD2. Trimming removed 4 bases from V and 4 bases from J; junction bases left unmatched: 16. The CDR3 has 18 residues. Germline CDR1 reads SQVTM; CDR2 reads ANQGSEA. The CDR3 region has the DNA TGCAGCGTTGCCCCAGGGGGACTAGCGCCGACTCATTACAATGAGCAGTTCTTC. Protein product: CSVAPGGLAPTHYNEQFF.

The CDR3 sequence: CASSSGGYTEAFF. The CDR3 DNA reads as TGTGCCAGCAGTTCGGGGGGTTACACTGAAGCTTTCTTT. The V call is TRBV12-3 or TRBV12-4, the J call TRBJ1-1; tentative D call: TRBD1 (5 bases). V dropped 4 bases and J dropped 3 bases, with 9 bases sitting between them. The CDR3 consists of 13 residues.

The chain employs TRBV6-1 and TRBJ2-5; D gene unclear. The CDR3 contains 13 residues. CDR1 and CDR2 (germline): MNHNS, SASEGT. The germline V and J ends were trimmed by 7 bases and 4 bases, with 13 bases remaining between them. Written as DNA, the CDR3 is TGTGCCAGCAAGTCCCCGGTAGGAGAGACCCAGTACTTC. Protein product: CASKSPVGETQYF.

CDR3 DNA sequence: TGTGCCAGCAGCGTACCGGGACCTGGACCCGGTGGCCAGTACTTC. Protein sequence: CASSVPGPGPGGQYF. The V call is TRBV5-6, the J call TRBJ2-5; tentatively, D is TRBD1 or TRBD2 (5 bases each). The CDR3 consists of 15 residues. Germline V lookup: CDR1 SGHDT, CDR2 YYEEEE. V gave up 4 bases and J gave up 10 bases, with 23 bases separating them.

This clonotype was seen a few times. This sequence joins TRBV6-6 and TRBJ2-7; 8 nucleotides line up with TRBD1. Germline values: CDR1 MNHNY, CDR2 SVGAGI (reference sequence). V was clipped by 7 bases and J by 5 bases; unmatched bases: 7. The CDR3 covers 13 residues. The CDR3 DNA is TGTGCCAGCACCGATCGACAGGGGAACGAGCAGTACTTC. Translated, it gives CASTDRQGNEQYF.

This clonotype was counted ten times or more. The rearrangement joins TRBV7-2 to TRBJ2-1, with D possibly matching TRBD1 (5 bases). The CDR3 runs to 15 residues. The V end was cut by 1 base, the J end by 9 bases, with 16 bases between. Germline V gives CDR1 SGHTA, CDR2 FQGNSA. The CDR3, as DNA: TGTGCCAGCAGCTTAGGTTGGGGCGGAACGTCTGAGCAGTTCTTC. It specifies CASSLGWGGTSEQFF.

This clonotype occurred a few times. The rearrangement joins TRBV27 to TRBJ2-3; no clear D gene. V was clipped by 1 base and J by 2 bases, with 13 bases between them. Germline V gives CDR1 MNHEY, CDR2 SMNVEV (reference sequence). The CDR3 covers 16 residues. Here the CDR3 reads CASSLLATGVTDTQYF. In DNA form, the CDR3 reads TGTGCCAGCAGTTTATTGGCGACCGGAGTCACAGATACGCAGTATTTT.

The gene calls are TRBV7-9 and TRBJ1-5, with D uncertain. The CDR3 length is 14 residues. The V gene's germline CDR1 is SEHNR and CDR2 FQNEAQ (reference sequence). Trimming took 4 bases from V and 3 from J, leaving 10 bases between them. CDR3 nucleotides: TGTGCCAGCAGCTACGTAGGAGTCAATCAGCCCCAGCATTTT. It encodes CASSYVGVNQPQHF.

This clonotype was counted many times. The chain joins TRBV20-1 to TRBJ2-3, with D tentatively TRBD2 (6 bases). The germline gives CDR1 DFQATT, CDR2 SNEGSKA (reference sequence). The CDR3 has 15 amino acids. The V end was cut by 6 bases, the J end by 0 bases, with 16 bases between. CDR3 nucleotides: TGCAGTGCAGAACACCGGGAGACTAGCACAGATACGCAGTATTTT. This translates into CSAEHRETSTDTQYF.

This clonotype has just a few counts. The chain joins TRBV29-1 to TRBJ2-5, with 9 bases aligning to TRBD1. CDR1 is SQVTM, CDR2 ANQGSEA, per germline. There are 14 residues in the CDR3. Trimming removed 6 bases from V and 0 bases from J; junction bases left unmatched: 5. CDR3 bases: TGCAGCGTCGGGACAGGGCTTCACCAAGAGACCCAGTACTTC. It specifies CSVGTGLHQETQYF.

This clonotype was seen a handful of times. The J gene is TRBJ2-1, the V gene TRBV7-2; no definite D call. The CDR3 covers 12 residues. Deletions cut 6 bases from V and 7 bases from J, with 10 bases between. Germline loops: CDR1 SGHTA, CDR2 FQGNSA. The CDR3 DNA reads as TGTGCCAGCAGTCCTCCCTGGAATGAGCAGTTCTTC. Its translation: CASSPPWNEQFF.

This clonotype was seen repeatedly, ten times or more. The V call is TRBV12-3 or TRBV12-4, the J call TRBJ1-1; D unresolved. Trimming stripped 1 base from V and 0 bases from J, with 6 bases between. This CDR3 has 14 amino acids. In DNA, the CDR3 is TGTGCCAGCAGTTTAGGCTTGATGAACACTGAAGCTTTCTTT. Translating it yields CASSLGLMNTEAFF.